The 19 T cell receptor beta chains below all came from one sample that was sequenced in a study of T cell repertoires in cytomegalovirus infection. MiXCR was run by TCRdb on the reads, yielding one entry per CDR3 protein. The sample lists about 700,000 distinct CDR3 sequences, about 33% occurring once. Their antigens are not known. The sample consisted of cultured PBMCs, taken from culture after CMV antigen stimulation. The receptor set was obtained from a human donor in good health (CMV status not recorded). Some clones in this sample may be carry-over from other donors' samples.

The sample holds many counts of this clonotype. The chain uses TRBV7-2 and TRBJ1-5; a weak D match, TRBD1 (5 bases). The V end was cut by 1 base, the J end by 7 bases, with 11 bases between. Germline CDR1 and CDR2: SGHTA and FQGNSA. The CDR3 sequence is 14 residues long. The CDR3 spells CASSLGGGVQPQHF. The CDR3 DNA reads as TGTGCCAGCAGCTTAGGTGGGGGGGTACAGCCCCAGCATTTT.

The gene calls are TRBV19 and TRBJ2-7; a weak D match, TRBD1 (6 bases). The CDR3 runs to 13 residues. The V and J ends lost 6 bases and 1 base respectively, with 10 bases between them. Germline values: CDR1 LNHDA, CDR2 SQIVND (reference sequence). As DNA, the CDR3 is TGTGCCAGTAGCCGACAGGTTTCCTACGAGCAGTACTTC. Its protein is CASSRQVSYEQYF.

This clonotype was counted only a few times. The CDR3, as DNA: TGCAGTGCTACTCCGGGACTCTTCACAGATACGCAGTATTTT. It yields the protein CSATPGLFTDTQYF. The chain recombines TRBV20-1 with TRBJ2-3, with D possibly matching TRBD2 (6 bases). This CDR3 spans 14 amino acids. V was clipped by 4 bases and J by 2 bases, with 13 bases between them. CDR1 and CDR2 (germline): DFQATT, SNEGSKA (reference sequence).

This clonotype was recorded a few times. The J gene is TRBJ1-1, the V gene TRBV12-3 or TRBV12-4; D gene unclear. Trimming left V 3 bases short and J 3 bases short, with 11 bases between. The CDR3 is 14 amino acids. The CDR3 loop reads CASSFLALDTEAFF. DNA of the CDR3: TGTGCCAGCAGTTTTTTAGCGCTCGACACTGAAGCTTTCTTT.

The table lists this clonotype with many counts. The gene calls are TRBV19 and TRBJ1-1; 10 nucleotides match TRBD1. Germline V gene lookup returns CDR1 LNHDA and CDR2 SQIVND (reference sequence). CDR3 length equals 16 residues. Germline trimming cut 5 bases from V and 4 bases from J; bases unmatched to any gene: 10. DNA of the CDR3: TGTGCCAGTAGTGATCGGACAGGGGGATACGTCACTGAAGCTTTCTTT. Encoded protein: CASSDRTGGYVTEAFF.

The genes are TRBV19 and TRBJ1-1; 8 bases map to TRBD1. The CDR3 length is 16 residues. The V gene's germline CDR1 is LNHDA and CDR2 SQIVND (reference sequence). V was clipped by 1 base and J by 3 bases; unmatched bases: 7. The CDR3 sequence is CASSIVAGGYDTEAFF. The CDR3, as DNA: TGTGCCAGTAGTATAGTGGCAGGGGGCTACGACACTGAAGCTTTCTTT.

The rearrangement links TRBV10-3 to TRBJ1-1; D is undetermined. Trimming removed 1 base from V and 4 bases from J, with 13 bases in between. Germline CDR1 ENHRY, CDR2 SYGVKD. The CDR3 extends over 15 amino acids. In nucleotides, the CDR3 is TGTGCCATCAGTGAGTATACCAACCGGGGCACTGAAGCTTTCTTT. Its translation is CAISEYTNRGTEAFF.

The CDR3 reads CASSLDKRISNQPQHF. In DNA, the CDR3 is TGTGCCAGCAGCTTAGATAAACGGATTAGCAATCAGCCCCAGCATTTT. The chain has TRBV11-3 and TRBJ1-5; D gene ambiguous. This CDR3 region has 16 residues. Trimming stripped 0 bases from V and 0 bases from J, with 9 bases between. Per germline, CDR1 SGHNT and CDR2 YENEEA. Full variable domain (missing parts from reference TRBV11-3 and TRBJ1-5): EAGVVQSPRYKIIEKKQPVAFWCNPISGHNTLYWYLQNLGQGPELLIRYENEEAVDDSQLPKDRFSAERLKGVDSTLKIQPAELGDSAVYLCASSLDKRISNQPQHFGDGTRLSIL.

V usage is TRBV5-1 and J usage is TRBJ1-1; 7 bases map to TRBD1. Germline assignment: CDR1 SGHRS and CDR2 YFSETQ. Trimming took 0 bases from V and 4 from J; bases not matched to a gene: 3. The CDR3 has 14 amino acids. The CDR3 sequence: CASSLAPGGTEAFF. In DNA, the CDR3 is TGCGCCAGCAGCTTGGCTCCAGGGGGCACTGAAGCTTTCTTT.

The genes are TRBV5-1 and TRBJ1-1, with 9 bases that match TRBD1. The CDR3 spans 15 residues. Germline values: CDR1 SGHRS, CDR2 YFSETQ. With V trimmed by 1 base and J by 7 bases, 8 bases remained unmatched. CDR3 sequence (DNA): TGCGCCAGCAGCTTGAAGGGACAGGGTAAAATTGAAGCTTTCTTT. Amino acid sequence: CASSLKGQGKIEAFF.

The chain combines TRBV2 with TRBJ1-5; no reliable D call. Trimming stripped 6 bases from V and 0 bases from J, with 15 bases between. This CDR3 region has 16 residues. Germline V gene lookup returns CDR1 SNHLY and CDR2 FYNNEI. The DNA for the CDR3 is TGTGCCAGCAGCGCAGGTCCCGGAGATAGCAATCAGCCCCAGCATTTT. It encodes CASSAGPGDSNQPQHF.

Only a few counts were recorded for this clonotype. J is TRBJ1-6 and V is TRBV14; D ambiguous. The CDR3 runs 16 residues. The germline gives CDR1 SGHDN, CDR2 FVKESK. Deletions cut 0 bases from V and 10 bases from J, with 16 bases between. For the CDR3, the DNA is TGTGCCAGCAGCCAAGATCCTCCAGAGGTCCGATCACCCCTCCACTTT. Protein product: CASSQDPPEVRSPLHF.

The table lists this clonotype with a few counts. This rearrangement joins TRBV2 to TRBJ2-2, with D perhaps TRBD2 (6 bases). This CDR3 has 16 amino acids. Trimming took 5 bases from V and 6 from J, leaving 19 bases between them. The V gene's germline CDR1 is SNHLY and CDR2 FYNNEI. The CDR3 DNA reads TGTGCCAGCAGTTTTCCTAGCGCGCGGGTGGCCGGGGAGCTGTTTTTT. It codes for CASSFPSARVAGELFF.

The V gene is TRBV3-1, the J gene TRBJ2-4; 11 bases match TRBD2. CDR3 length: 17 residues. The V gene end was trimmed by 3 bases and the J gene end by 1 base; junction bases not matched to a gene: 5. CDR1 and CDR2 from the germline V gene are LGHDT and YNNKEL (reference sequence). The CDR3, as DNA: TGTGCCAGCAGCCAGGGGACTAGCGGAACTGCCAAAAACATTCAGTACTTC. Its translation: CASSQGTSGTAKNIQYF.

The J gene is TRBJ1-2, the V gene TRBV2; D is unresolved. CDR1 is SNHLY, CDR2 FYNNEI, per germline. This CDR3 is 14 amino acids long. Trimming took off 2 bases at V and 4 bases at J, with 11 bases between the two ends. The CDR3 DNA reads TGTGCCAGCAGTGAACGTCGGGAGAGCTATGGCTACACCTTC. Translating it yields CASSERRESYGYTF.

The chain combines TRBV7-6 with TRBJ1-1, with D uncertain. The CDR3 sequence is 14 residues long. V lost 5 bases and J 4 bases, leaving 14 bases between the germline ends. Germline-derived CDR1 and CDR2 are SGHVS and FNYEAQ. CDR3 nucleotides: TGTGCCAGCAGCCCGGCGGGTTTCGGCACTGAAGCTTTCTTT. This translates into CASSPAGFGTEAFF. The entire variable domain, with the rest obtained from reference TRBV7-6 and TRBJ1-1, is as follows: GAGVSQSPRYKVTKRGQDVALRCDPISGHVSLYWYRQALGQGPEFLTYFNYEAQQDKSGLPNDRFSAERPEGSISTLTIQRTEQRDSAMYRCASSPAGFGTEAFFGQGTRLTVV.

This clonotype was detected a few times. The chain employs TRBV12-3 or TRBV12-4 and TRBJ2-1, with 10 bases fitting TRBD2. The CDR3 extends over 14 amino acids. V was pared by 6 bases and J by 8 bases, with 7 bases of the junction left unmatched. The CDR3 coding sequence is TGTGCCAGCAGAGCGGGGGGGCCTGTAGATGAGCAGTTCTTC. It codes for CASRAGGPVDEQFF.

This clonotype has just one count. This rearrangement joins TRBV2 to TRBJ2-1; D perhaps matches TRBD2 (5 bases). The V end lost 7 bases, the J end lost 5 bases, and 12 bases lay between the germline ends. The CDR3 has 13 amino acids. CDR1 is SNHLY, CDR2 FYNNEI, per germline. The CDR3 nucleotides read TGTGCCAGCACCTTTTACGGGGACAATGAGCAGTTCTTC. It codes for CASTFYGDNEQFF.

The rearrangement joins TRBV5-6 to TRBJ1-5; 9 bases line up with TRBD1. This CDR3 has 15 amino acids. Germline trimming cut 4 bases from V and 4 bases from J; bases unmatched to any gene: 6. CDR1 is SGHDT, CDR2 YYEEEE, per germline. Here the CDR3 reads CASSPGQGWNQPQHF. The CDR3 DNA reads as TGTGCCAGCAGCCCGGGACAGGGCTGGAATCAGCCCCAGCATTTT.